A selection of T cell receptor beta chains follows, all from one sample in a study of T cell repertoires in cytomegalovirus infection. TCRdb called the reads again in MiXCR, with one record for every CDR3 protein. The sample holds under 350,000 distinct CDR3 sequences, under 25% seen once. Their cognate antigens are unknown. The source was cultured PBMCs, collected from culture after CMV antigen stimulation. Receptors originate from a human donor in good health (CMV status not recorded). Some clones in this sample may be carry-over from other donors' samples. The CDR3 runs from the conserved cysteine through the conserved F or W.

TRBV5-4,CASSLDRGHTDTQYF
TRBV7-4,CASSSGGILETQYF
TRBV28,CASSYRTGPTNEKLFF
TRBV7-9,CASSLGGGLAAETQYF
TRBV7-6,CASSTRTKNTGELFF
TRBV7-3,CASSRDRNTGELFF
TRBV6-5,CASLAVPGVEEQYF
TRBV27,CASSSRAGGPGNEQFF
TRBV24-1,CATSDYQTLAEQFF
TRBV24-1,CATSDLNDRQPQHF
TRBV12-3/TRBV12-4,CASSLREAGNTIYF
TRBV7-2,CASTRTGFYNEQFF
TRBV7-8,CASSSTGGVGFPYEQYF
TRBV7-8,CASGERWTQYF
TRBV12-3/TRBV12-4,CASSLAGQGLTQYF
TRBV5-1,CASHGIGLAADTQYF